What follows is one T cell receptor (beta chain) and its context. Its antigen target is currently unknown. Base quality data are lacking; no much larger clone is found one base away. The immunoSEQ hsTCRB v3.0 assay was used at survey level resolution to sequence the TRB variable region. The targeted TRB sequencing depth was 40,000-50,000 T-cell genomes per sample. Pooled TRB libraries were sequenced on an Illumina MiSeq with a v3 150-cycle kit. Per the authors' processing: Analysis of repertoires was carried out in R inside a reproducible Nextflow workflow spanning QC, data transformation and analysis. LymphoSeq2, an R package for AIRR-Seq data exploration, was used to implement custom analyses. A few samples that produced fewer than 5000 total TRB sequences were removed, so under 200 HIV repertoires were analyzed. Of the approximately 190 retained HIV repertoires, roughly 61 were collected before and more than 120 after ART initiation. Repertoires were downsampled to 5000 TRB nucleotide sequences, with summary statistics averaged over 100 downsampling iterations. Only TRB sequences with CDR3 regions of at least seven amino acids were retained for analysis. Two measures captured diversity: a Shannon entropy-derived clonality score and the Gini coefficient. In repertoire networks, the top 5000 CDR3 amino acid sequences were linked whenever an edit distance of one separated two sequences. Antigen specificity groups and MHC restriction were predicted for TRB CDR3 amino acid sequences with GLIPH2. To flag known CMV, EBV, HIV or tissue antigen associations, CDR3 amino acid sequences were matched against VDJdb and McPAS-TCR. Pre-ART, post-ART and control groups were compared with Wilcoxon signed-rank tests and Holm-Bonferroni correction. Here the immuneACCESS table is served through TCRdb, limited to in-frame sequences with V and J called. Missing clones are a known gap in these copies; in checked studies unresolved V genes cover under half, and the rest lacks a known reason. From that table come the V and J calls and clone size; the DNA was used to work out D and trimming. In all, the sample holds over 30,000 clones, and about 76% of those were seen once. Approximately 3% of the sample belongs to the ten largest clones.

Inclusion was restricted to participants for whom at least one PBMC sample before ART initiation and at least two post-ART samples were available. Treatment was received in the United States of America by all participants with HIV. Before DNA extraction, cryopreserved samples of roughly 0.95-10 million PBMC were thawed and washed. At the time of the earliest PBMC sample, participants with HIV were aged between roughly 20 and 54 years. Per participant, PBMC samples came from 1-4 timepoints prior to ART initiation and 2-8 timepoints following ART initiation, for a median of 7 samples. Serial HIV viral load, CD4+ T-cell count, ART history and demographic data were obtained for every participant. A Qiagen kit on a QIAcube was used to extract genomic DNA from unsorted PBMC, with samples processed in batches of 12. Taken from the germline V gene, the CDR1 and CDR2 loops are SNHLY and FYNNEI. The CDR3 numbers 14 residues from cysteine through phenylalanine. The read is trimmed to its CDR3 DNA, 42 bases read in frame from base 1. V and J lose 4 bases and 8 bases, and a span of 15 bases separates them.

The data originate from a study of long-term antiretroviral therapy in people with HIV (dated by TCRdb to about 2022). The study in broad terms: The earliest samples were collected roughly a decade before the 2015 WHO recommendation for immediate ART, at a time when ART was usually postponed until CD4 counts fell. Whether ART initiation and durable HIV suppression were associated with changes in peripheral blood TRB repertoire composition and diversity was tested in a retrospective serial study. From 30 adults with confirmed HIV infection, the cohort provided around 180 cryopreserved PBMC samples, gathered serially across a mean of around six years (range 1-12). About 40% of the 30 participants with HIV were female. No cross-contamination during QIAcube processing was shown when test extractions of a monoclonal T-cell line were performed alongside about 30 polyclonal samples. What the authors observed across the whole study: A significant increase in TRB diversity was found to be associated with ART initiation, although TRB diversity was observed to remain significantly below that of transplant donor controls even after long-term ART. Expanded TRB clones identified before ART initiation dominated the repertoire across all time points, though the dominance fluctuated and decreased in many PLHIV after ART. Limited PBMC availability meant only the TCR beta chain was sequenced, without alpha chain pairing. Inferences about post-ART repertoire changes were limited because no data were available on ART adherence, viral resistance or therapy changes. Compared with controls, HIV repertoires had narrower CDR3 length ranges, and the network structure pointed to an antigen-experienced repertoire that shifted only slightly toward naive after ART. The samples span the years 2004 to 2017, and the ART regimens used at that time may not be as effective as current regimens. Because pre-ART samples had limited cell numbers, unsorted PBMC were profiled rather than sorted CD4+ and CD8+ T cells.

The material sequenced was unsorted PBMCs, taken 1.9 years after starting antiretroviral therapy. This chain is built from TRBV2 and TRBJ2-1; a tentative D match to TRBD2 spans 6 bases. The source is a man between 18 and 29 years old with HIV. The nucleotide sequence is TGTGCCAGCAGTGGGGGCGGGACCCCTGATGAGCAGTTCTTC. It specifies CASSGGGTPDEQFF.